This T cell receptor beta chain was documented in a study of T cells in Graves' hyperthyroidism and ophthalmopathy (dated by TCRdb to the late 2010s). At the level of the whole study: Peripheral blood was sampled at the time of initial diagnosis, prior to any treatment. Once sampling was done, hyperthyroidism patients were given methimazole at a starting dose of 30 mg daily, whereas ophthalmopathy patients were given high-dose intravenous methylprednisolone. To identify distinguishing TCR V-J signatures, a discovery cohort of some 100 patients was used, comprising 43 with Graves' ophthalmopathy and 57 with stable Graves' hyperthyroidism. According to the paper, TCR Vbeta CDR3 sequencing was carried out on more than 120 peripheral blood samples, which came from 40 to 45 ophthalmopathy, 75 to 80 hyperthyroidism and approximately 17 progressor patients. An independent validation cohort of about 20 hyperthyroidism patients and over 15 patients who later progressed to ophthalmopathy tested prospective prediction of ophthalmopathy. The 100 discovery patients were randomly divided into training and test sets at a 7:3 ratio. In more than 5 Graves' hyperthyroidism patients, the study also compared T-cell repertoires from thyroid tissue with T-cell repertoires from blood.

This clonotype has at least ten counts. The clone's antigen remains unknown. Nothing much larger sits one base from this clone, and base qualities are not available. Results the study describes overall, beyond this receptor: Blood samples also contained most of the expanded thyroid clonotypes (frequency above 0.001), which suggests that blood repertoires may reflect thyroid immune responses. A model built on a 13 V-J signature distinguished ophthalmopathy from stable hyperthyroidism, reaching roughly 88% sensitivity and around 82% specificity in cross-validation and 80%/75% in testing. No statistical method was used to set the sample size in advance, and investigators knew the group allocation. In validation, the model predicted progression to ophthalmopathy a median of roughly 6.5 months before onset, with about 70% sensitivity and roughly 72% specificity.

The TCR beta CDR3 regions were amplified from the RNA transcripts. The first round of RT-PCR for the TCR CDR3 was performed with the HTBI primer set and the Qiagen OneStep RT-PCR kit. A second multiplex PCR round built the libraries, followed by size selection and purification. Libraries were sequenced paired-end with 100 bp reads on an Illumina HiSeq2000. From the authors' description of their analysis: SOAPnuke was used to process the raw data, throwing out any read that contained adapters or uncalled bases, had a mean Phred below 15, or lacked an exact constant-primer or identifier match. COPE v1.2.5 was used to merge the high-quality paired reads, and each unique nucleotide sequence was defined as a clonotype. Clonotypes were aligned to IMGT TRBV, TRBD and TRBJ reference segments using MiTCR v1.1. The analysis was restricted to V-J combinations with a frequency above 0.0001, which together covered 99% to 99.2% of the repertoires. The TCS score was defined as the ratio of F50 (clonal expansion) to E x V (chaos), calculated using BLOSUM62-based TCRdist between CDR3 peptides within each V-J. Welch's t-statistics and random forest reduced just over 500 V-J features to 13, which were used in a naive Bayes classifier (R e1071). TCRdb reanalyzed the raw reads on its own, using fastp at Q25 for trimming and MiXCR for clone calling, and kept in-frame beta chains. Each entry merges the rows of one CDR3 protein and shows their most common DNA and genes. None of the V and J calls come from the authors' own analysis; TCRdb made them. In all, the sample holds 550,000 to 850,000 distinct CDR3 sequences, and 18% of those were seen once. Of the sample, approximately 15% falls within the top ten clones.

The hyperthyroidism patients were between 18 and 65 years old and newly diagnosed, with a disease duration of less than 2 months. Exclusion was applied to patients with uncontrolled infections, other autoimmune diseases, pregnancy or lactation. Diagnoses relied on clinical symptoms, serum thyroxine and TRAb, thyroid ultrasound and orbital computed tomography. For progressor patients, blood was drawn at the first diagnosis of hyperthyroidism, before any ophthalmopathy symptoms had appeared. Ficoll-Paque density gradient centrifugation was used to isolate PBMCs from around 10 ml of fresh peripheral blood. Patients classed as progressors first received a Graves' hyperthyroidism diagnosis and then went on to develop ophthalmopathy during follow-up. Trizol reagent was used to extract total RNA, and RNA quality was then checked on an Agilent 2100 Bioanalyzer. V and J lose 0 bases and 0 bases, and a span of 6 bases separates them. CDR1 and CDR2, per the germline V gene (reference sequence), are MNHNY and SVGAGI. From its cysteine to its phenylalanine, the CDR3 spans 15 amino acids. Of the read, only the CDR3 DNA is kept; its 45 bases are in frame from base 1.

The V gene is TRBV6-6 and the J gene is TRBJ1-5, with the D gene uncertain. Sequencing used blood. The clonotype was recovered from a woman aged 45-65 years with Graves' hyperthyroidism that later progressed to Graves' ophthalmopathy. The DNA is TGTGCCAGCAGTTACTCGTTCGATAGCAATCAGCCCCAGCATTTT. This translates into CASSYSFDSNQPQHF.